This TCR beta chain comes out of a study of shared clonotypes between healthy human individuals. Germline V gene sequence: CDR1 MDHEN, CDR2 SYDVKM. V gave up 9 bases and J gave up 3 bases; unmatched junction bases: 11. The CDR3 consists of 16 residues. Deep was the level at which the assay was run. TCRdb's table, derived via immunoSEQ multiplex PCR, lists solely in-frame clones and lacks some. The profile shows 1 million to 1.3 million clones, roughly 74% of them singletons. Sequencing input: memory CD4+ T cells from PBMCs. This sample's subset: CD45RA-negative fraction. The TCR comes from a man aged 18 to 29 in good health. Some clones in this sample may be carry-over from other donors' samples. The chain recombines TRBV28 with TRBJ2-4, with 10 bases lining up with TRBD2. The CDR3 region has the DNA TGTGCCAGGGAGCGGGAGGGCCCCCTCGTCAAAAACATTCAGTACTTC. This gives the protein CAREREGPLVKNIQYF.